Presented here are 6 T cell receptor beta chains from one specimen sequenced in a study of type 1 regulatory T cells. TCRdb reprocessed the reads via MiXCR and lists one record per CDR3 protein. The profile shows 68,000 or so distinct CDR3 sequences, more than 45% of them singletons. These receptors have no identified antigens. The specimen sequenced was cultured non-Tr1 T cells, either the whole culture or a sorted T cell fraction (not recorded which). Receptor source: a human donor in good health.

The CDR3 loop reads CASSSGTFTDTQYF. CDR3 nucleotide sequence: TGTGCCAGCAGTTCCGGGACATTCACAGATACGCAGTATTTT. The rearrangement links TRBV6-1 to TRBJ2-3, with a tentative D call TRBD1 (6 bases). This CDR3 contains 14 residues. V lost 5 bases and J lost 2, with 11 bases in between. Per the germline V gene, CDR1 is MNHNS and CDR2 is SASEGT.

The genes are TRBV6-5 and TRBJ1-2; TRBD1 aligns across 7 bases. From germline, CDR1 is MNHEY and CDR2 SVGAGI. The CDR3 covers 15 residues. The junction had 14 bases not matched to a gene; V was cut back by 5 bases and J by 8 bases. The CDR3 protein is CASSAVGGVFMGYTF. The CDR3 nucleotides read TGTGCCAGCAGTGCTGTAGGGGGCGTCTTTATGGGCTACACCTTC.

About this clonotype: It may be a read error: a sequence one base away is much more abundant. CDR3 in DNA: TGCAGTGCTGGAGATCCCCGGGGGGGCCCAGATACGCAGTATTTT. Amino acid sequence: CSAGDPRGGPDTQYF. The rearrangement uses TRBV20-1 and TRBJ2-3; 8 bases match TRBD2. The length of the CDR3 is 15 residues. Germline CDR1 reads DFQATT; CDR2 reads SNEGSKA (reference sequence).

The gene calls are TRBV4-2 and TRBJ2-3; 10 nucleotides match TRBD2. V shed 4 bases, J shed 0 bases, and the junction held 4 bases outside the gene matches. Germline V CDR1 and CDR2: LGHNA, YNFKEQ. This CDR3 has 16 residues. Here the CDR3 DNA reads TGTGCCAGCAGCCCGGTAGCGGGGGGAAGCACAGATACGCAGTATTTT. This codes for CASSPVAGGSTDTQYF.

V gene TRBV4-1 combines with J gene TRBJ2-5; D is ambiguous. Per germline, CDR1 MGHRA and CDR2 YSYEKL. V was trimmed by 4 bases and J by 5 bases, leaving 11 bases between them. The CDR3 covers 13 residues. As DNA, the CDR3 is TGCGCCAGCAGCCTCCTCCGGTCGGAGACCCAGTACTTC. This translates into CASSLLRSETQYF.

The chain combines TRBV20-1 with TRBJ1-1, with D maybe TRBD1 (6 bases). Trimming took 0 bases from V and 0 from J, leaving 11 bases between them. The CDR3 runs to 15 residues. From germline, CDR1 is DFQATT and CDR2 SNEGSKA (reference sequence). This CDR3 is CSARDGGRVNTEAFF. DNA for the CDR3: TGCAGTGCTAGAGACGGGGGCCGGGTGAACACTGAAGCTTTCTTT.